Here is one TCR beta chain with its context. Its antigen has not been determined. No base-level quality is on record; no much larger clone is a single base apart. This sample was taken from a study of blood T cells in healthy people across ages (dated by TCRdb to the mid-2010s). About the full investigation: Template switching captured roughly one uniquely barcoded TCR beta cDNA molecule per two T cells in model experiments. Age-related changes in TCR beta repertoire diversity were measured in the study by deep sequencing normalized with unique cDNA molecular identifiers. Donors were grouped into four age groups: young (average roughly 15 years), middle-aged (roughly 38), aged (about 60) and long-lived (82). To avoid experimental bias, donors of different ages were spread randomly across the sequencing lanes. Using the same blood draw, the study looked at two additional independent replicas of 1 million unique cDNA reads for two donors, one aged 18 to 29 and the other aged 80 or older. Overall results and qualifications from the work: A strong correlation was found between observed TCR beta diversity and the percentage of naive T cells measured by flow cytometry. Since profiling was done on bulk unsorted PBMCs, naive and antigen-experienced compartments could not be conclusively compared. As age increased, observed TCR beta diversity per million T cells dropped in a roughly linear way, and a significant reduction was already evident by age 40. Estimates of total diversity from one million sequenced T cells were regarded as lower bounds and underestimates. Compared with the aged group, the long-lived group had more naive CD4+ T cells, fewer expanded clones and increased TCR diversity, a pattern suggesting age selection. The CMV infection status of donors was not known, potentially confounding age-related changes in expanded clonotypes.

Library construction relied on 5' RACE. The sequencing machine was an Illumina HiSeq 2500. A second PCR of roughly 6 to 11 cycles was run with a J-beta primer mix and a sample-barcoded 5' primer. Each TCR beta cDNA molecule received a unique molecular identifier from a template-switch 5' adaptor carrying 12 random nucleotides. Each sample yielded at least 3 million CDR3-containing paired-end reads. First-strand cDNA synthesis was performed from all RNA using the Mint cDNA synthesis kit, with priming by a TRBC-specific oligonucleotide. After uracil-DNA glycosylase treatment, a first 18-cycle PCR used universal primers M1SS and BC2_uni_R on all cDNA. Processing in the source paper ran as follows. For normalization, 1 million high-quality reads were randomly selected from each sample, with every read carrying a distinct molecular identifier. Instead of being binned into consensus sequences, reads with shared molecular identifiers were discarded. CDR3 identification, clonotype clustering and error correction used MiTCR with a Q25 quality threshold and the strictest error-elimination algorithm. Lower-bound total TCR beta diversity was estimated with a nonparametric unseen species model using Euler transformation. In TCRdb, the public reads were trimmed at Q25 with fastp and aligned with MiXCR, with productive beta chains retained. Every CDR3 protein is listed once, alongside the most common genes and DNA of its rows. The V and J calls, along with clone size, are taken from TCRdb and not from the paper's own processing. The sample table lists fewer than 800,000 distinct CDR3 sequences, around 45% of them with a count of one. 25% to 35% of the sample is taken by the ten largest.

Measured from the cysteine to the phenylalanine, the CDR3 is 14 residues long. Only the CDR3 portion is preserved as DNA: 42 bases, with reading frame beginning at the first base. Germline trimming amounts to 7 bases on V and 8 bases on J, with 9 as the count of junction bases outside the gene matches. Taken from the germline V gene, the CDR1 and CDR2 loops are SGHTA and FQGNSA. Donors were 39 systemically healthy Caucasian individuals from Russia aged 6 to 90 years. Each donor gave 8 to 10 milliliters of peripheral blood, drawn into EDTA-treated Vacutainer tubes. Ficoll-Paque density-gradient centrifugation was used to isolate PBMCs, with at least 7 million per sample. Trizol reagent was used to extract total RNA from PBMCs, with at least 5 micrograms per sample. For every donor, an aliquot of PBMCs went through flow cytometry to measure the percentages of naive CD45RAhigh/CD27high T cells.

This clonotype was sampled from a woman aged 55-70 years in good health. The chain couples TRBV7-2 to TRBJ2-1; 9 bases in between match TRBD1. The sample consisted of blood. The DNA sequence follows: TGTGCCAGCATCTCGGGGACAGGGTGGGATGAGCAGTTCTTC. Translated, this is CASISGTGWDEQFF.